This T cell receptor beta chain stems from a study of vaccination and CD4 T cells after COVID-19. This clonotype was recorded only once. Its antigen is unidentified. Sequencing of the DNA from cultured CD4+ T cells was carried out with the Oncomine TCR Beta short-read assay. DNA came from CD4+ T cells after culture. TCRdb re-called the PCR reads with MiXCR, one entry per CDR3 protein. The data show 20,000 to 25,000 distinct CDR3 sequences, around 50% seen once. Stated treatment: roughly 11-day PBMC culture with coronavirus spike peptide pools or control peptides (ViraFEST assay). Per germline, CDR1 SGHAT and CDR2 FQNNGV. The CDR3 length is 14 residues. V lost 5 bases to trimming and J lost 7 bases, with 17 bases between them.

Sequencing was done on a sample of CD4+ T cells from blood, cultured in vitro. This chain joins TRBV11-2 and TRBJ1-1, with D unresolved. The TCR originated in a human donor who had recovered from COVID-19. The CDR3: CASSPAHNRDEAFF. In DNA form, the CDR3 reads TGTGCCAGCAGCCCCGCCCATAACCGGGATGAAGCTTTCTTT. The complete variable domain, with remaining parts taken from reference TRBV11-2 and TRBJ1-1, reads EAGVAQSPRYKIIEKRQSVAFWCNPISGHATLYWYQQILGQGPKLLIQFQNNGVVDDSQLPKDRFSAERLKGVDSTLKIQPAKLEDSAVYLCASSPAHNRDEAFFGQGTRLTVV.